These 17 T cell receptor beta chains originate from one sample sequenced in a study of shared clonotypes between healthy human individuals. Some clones are missing from TCRdb's copy, which holds only in-frame ones; the method was immunoSEQ multiplex PCR. The sample has over 850,000 clones; around 78% are singletons. Sample: memory CD4+ T cells from PBMCs. Subset noted: CD45RA-negative fraction. The receptors stem from a man aged 18 to 29 in good health. Some clones in this sample may be carry-over from other donors' samples.

The rearrangement joins TRBV5-1 to TRBJ2-1; 10 bases map to TRBD2. The CDR3 length is 16 residues. Germline V gene sequence: CDR1 SGHRS, CDR2 YFSETQ. The J segment lost 6 bases and the V segment lost 4 bases, leaving 10 bases of the junction unmatched. CDR3 DNA sequence: TGCGCCAGCAGCCCACGAGCGGGAGGGAAGAGCAATGAGCAGTTCTTC. Its translation: CASSPRAGGKSNEQFF.

The chain joins TRBV19 to TRBJ1-5; D is possibly TRBD1 (5 bases). With 6 bases removed from V and 1 base from J, the gap between germline ends came to 16 bases. Germline V gene lookup returns CDR1 LNHDA and CDR2 SQIVND (reference sequence). This CDR3 region has 16 residues. Here the CDR3 reads CASRSGHRRSNQPQHF. In DNA, the CDR3 is TGTGCCAGTAGGTCGGGGCATCGACGGAGCAATCAGCCCCAGCATTTT. The full variable domain, completed using reference TRBV19 and TRBJ1-5, is DGGITQSPKYLFRKEGQNVTLSCEQNLNHDAMYWYRQDPGQGLRLIYYSQIVNDFQKGDIAEGYSVSREKKESFPLTVTSAQKNPTAFYLCASRSGHRRSNQPQHFGDGTRLSIL.

The V gene is TRBV5-1, the J gene TRBJ1-4; no definite D call. Germline V gives CDR1 SGHRS, CDR2 YFSETQ. Trimming took 0 bases from V and 4 from J, leaving 1 base between them. This CDR3 has 12 residues. CDR3 sequence: CASSLVNEKLFF. The CDR3 nucleotides read TGCGCCAGCAGCTTGGTTAATGAAAAACTGTTTTTT. The complete variable domain, with remaining parts taken from reference TRBV5-1 and TRBJ1-4, reads KAGVTQTPRYLIKTRGQQVTLSCSPISGHRSVSWYQQTPGQGLQFLFEYFSETQRNKGNFPGRFSGRQFSNSRSEMNVSTLELGDSALYLCASSLVNEKLFFGSGTQLSVL.

The rearrangement links TRBV5-1 to TRBJ2-5; possible D gene TRBD2, 5 bases. The CDR3 has 15 residues. Trimming took off 0 bases at V and 5 bases at J, with 14 bases between the two ends. The germline CDR1 and CDR2 sequences are SGHRS and YFSETQ. As DNA, the CDR3 is TGCGCCAGCAGCTTGGGCGGGTTAGGTGTGGAGACCCAGTACTTC. Translating gives CASSLGGLGVETQYF.

The chain is built from TRBV5-1 and TRBJ2-5; TRBD1 agrees at 9 bases. Germline assignment: CDR1 SGHRS and CDR2 YFSETQ. The CDR3 totals 15 residues. Losses at the gene ends were 4 bases for V and 4 bases for J; bases not matched to a gene: 8. CDR3 residues: CASSPGTGSGETQYF. CDR3 nucleotides: TGCGCCAGCAGCCCGGGGACAGGGTCGGGAGAGACCCAGTACTTC. Using reference TRBV5-1 and TRBJ2-5 for the parts outside the CDR3, the full variable domain is KAGVTQTPRYLIKTRGQQVTLSCSPISGHRSVSWYQQTPGQGLQFLFEYFSETQRNKGNFPGRFSGRQFSNSRSEMNVSTLELGDSALYLCASSPGTGSGETQYFGPGTRLLVL.

In this sample, this clone turned up once. This chain uses TRBV28 with TRBJ1-1; D ambiguous. Trimming took 1 base from V and 10 from J, leaving 16 bases between them. CDR1 and CDR2 (germline): MDHEN, SYDVKM. The CDR3 covers 14 residues. CDR3 nucleotides: TGTGCCAGCAGTTTATTATCGGGTTCTCCTAGAGCTTTCTTT. It yields the protein CASSLLSGSPRAFF.

The rearrangement uses TRBV7-9 and TRBJ2-1; 9 nucleotides match TRBD2. CDR1 and CDR2 (germline): SEHNR, FQNEAQ (reference sequence). The V gene end was trimmed by 0 bases and the J gene end by 3 bases; junction bases not matched to a gene: 6. The CDR3 extends over 17 amino acids. The CDR3 reads CASSLAGGRAGYNEQFF. CDR3 nucleotide sequence: TGTGCCAGCAGCTTAGCGGGCGGGAGGGCTGGCTACAATGAGCAGTTCTTC. The full variable domain, rest sourced from reference TRBV7-9 and TRBJ2-1, is DTGVSQNPRHKITKRGQNVTFRCDPISEHNRLYWYRQTLGQGPEFLTYFQNEAQLEKSRLLSDRFSAERPKGSFSTLEIQRTEQGDSAMYLCASSLAGGRAGYNEQFFGPGTRLTVL.

The V call is TRBV28, the J call TRBJ2-7, with 10 bases identical to TRBD1. Losses at the gene ends were 6 bases for V and 2 bases for J; bases not matched to a gene: 10. Germline V gene sequence: CDR1 MDHEN, CDR2 SYDVKM. There are 16 residues in the CDR3. CDR3 in amino acids: CASRRNGQGGTYEQYF. CDR3 bases: TGTGCCAGCAGACGAAACGGACAGGGGGGCACCTACGAGCAGTACTTC.

This clone was detected a few times. The sample contains more than one DNA sequence encoding this CDR3. The V gene is TRBV5-1, the J gene TRBJ2-7; D remains ambiguous. CDR3 length: 14 residues. Looked up from germline, CDR1 is SGHRS and CDR2 is YFSETQ. Trimming stripped 0 bases from V and 1 base from J, with 8 bases between. Here the CDR3 DNA reads TGCGCCAGCAGCTTGGAGCCGGGTTCCTACGAGCAGTACTTC. Translating it yields CASSLEPGSYEQYF.

This chain links TRBV5-1 with TRBJ2-5, with 12 bases aligning to TRBD1. The CDR3 has 16 amino acids. V lost 1 base and J lost 2; bases outside the gene matches: 3. Germline V lookup: CDR1 SGHRS, CDR2 YFSETQ. CDR3 loop: CASSLLGQGAQETQYF. CDR3 sequence (DNA): TGCGCCAGCAGCTTGTTGGGACAGGGGGCTCAAGAGACCCAGTACTTC.

This clone appeared a single time. Here the CDR3 reads CASREGQGAYNEQFF. CDR3 nucleotides: TGTGCCAGCAGGGAAGGACAGGGAGCCTACAATGAGCAGTTCTTC. The rearrangement links TRBV7-9 to TRBJ2-1; 8 bases fit TRBD1. The CDR3 contains 15 residues. Germline V gene sequence: CDR1 SEHNR, CDR2 FQNEAQ (reference sequence). The J segment lost 2 bases and the V segment lost 6 bases, leaving 6 bases of the junction unmatched. Full variable domain (outside the CDR3, taken from reference TRBV7-9 and TRBJ2-1): DTGVSQNPRHKITKRGQNVTFRCDPISEHNRLYWYRQTLGQGPEFLTYFQNEAQLEKSRLLSDRFSAERPKGSFSTLEIQRTEQGDSAMYLCASREGQGAYNEQFFGPGTRLTVL.

The rearrangement uses TRBV2 and TRBJ2-7; TRBD2 agrees at 9 bases. V lost 6 bases to trimming and J lost 2 bases; unmatched junction nucleotides: 8. Per the germline V gene, CDR1 is SNHLY and CDR2 is FYNNEI. This CDR3 has 15 amino acids. The CDR3, as DNA: TGTGCCAGCAGCCAAAACCCTAGCGGGGCCTACGAGCAGTACTTC. Protein: CASSQNPSGAYEQYF.

The sample holds a few counts of this clone. The chain recombines TRBV2 with TRBJ1-1; D gene ambiguous. CDR3 length: 13 amino acids. The V end was cut by 7 bases, the J end by 3 bases, with 12 bases between. Germline V CDR1 and CDR2: SNHLY, FYNNEI. CDR3 nucleotide sequence: TGTGCCAGCACTCAGAGCGGGGACACTGAAGCTTTCTTT. This sequence encodes CASTQSGDTEAFF.

The V gene is TRBV5-1, the J gene TRBJ2-7; TRBD2 agrees at 7 bases. The trim removed 2 bases at V and 5 bases at J, leaving 10 bases unmatched. Germline V gene lookup returns CDR1 SGHRS and CDR2 YFSETQ. This CDR3 is 15 amino acids long. CDR3 in DNA: TGCGCCAGCAGCTTTTCTAGCGGAACTAAACACGAGCAGTACTTC. Residues: CASSFSSGTKHEQYF.

The sample holds many counts of this clone. The genes are TRBV28 and TRBJ2-1, with TRBD2 matching over 7 bases. CDR1 is MDHEN, CDR2 SYDVKM, per germline. Trimming removed 7 bases from V and 5 bases from J; junction bases left unmatched: 14. The CDR3 loop spans 16 amino acids. Written as DNA, the CDR3 is TGTGCCAGCAACCCCGTCGGCGGGAGTATAAACAATGAGCAGTTCTTC. Its translation: CASNPVGGSINNEQFF. Drawing the rest from reference TRBV28 and TRBJ2-1, the complete variable domain is DVKVTQSSRYLVKRTGEKVFLECVQDMDHENMFWYRQDPGLGLRLIYFSYDVKMKEKGDIPEGYSVSREKKERFSLILESASTNQTSMYLCASNPVGGSINNEQFFGPGTRLTVL.

This clone was observed once. V gene TRBV11-2 combines with J gene TRBJ2-2; TRBD1 matches 7 bases. CDR1 SGHAT and CDR2 FQNNGV come from the germline V gene. The CDR3 sequence is 14 residues long. Trimming cost V 5 bases and J 3 bases; bases outside gene matches: 3. As DNA, the CDR3 is TGTGCCAGCAGCCCGGACAGGCACACCGGGGAGCTGTTTTTT. Residues: CASSPDRHTGELFF. Using reference TRBV11-2 and TRBJ2-2 for the parts outside the CDR3, the full variable domain is EAGVAQSPRYKIIEKRQSVAFWCNPISGHATLYWYQQILGQGPKLLIQFQNNGVVDDSQLPKDRFSAERLKGVDSTLKIQPAKLEDSAVYLCASSPDRHTGELFFGEGSRLTVL.

This chain uses TRBV6-1 with TRBJ1-2; TRBD1 might be the D (6 bases). The CDR3 has 14 amino acids. Germline CDR1 reads MNHNS; CDR2 reads SASEGT. V lost 4 bases to trimming and J lost 0 bases, with 9 bases between them. The CDR3 DNA follows: TGTGCCAGCAGTGCCGGGACATCTAACTATGGCTACACCTTC. Amino acids: CASSAGTSNYGYTF.